This T cell receptor (beta chain) appears in the sequencing data of a study of blood T cell repertoires in COVID-19. On the study more broadly: Donors in the United States, Italy and Spain gave samples during acute or convalescent COVID-19.

This clone was found a few times. Here immunoSEQ multiplex PCR was the method, and the copy in TCRdb shows in-frame clones only, minus some. Of 150,000 to 200,000 clones listed, about 86% are singletons. Germline CDR1 reads SGHTA; CDR2 reads FQGTGA. The V and J ends lost 5 bases and 5 bases, in that order; junction bases with no gene match: 4. The CDR3 has 14 residues. The genes are TRBV7-3 and TRBJ2-1, with 9 bases that match TRBD1. Input material: peripheral blood. This sequence was found in a man aged 25 to 40 with active or convalescent COVID-19. Here the CDR3 reads CASSPQGADNEQFF. The CDR3 nucleotides read TGTGCCAGCAGCCCACAGGGGGCCGACAATGAGCAGTTCTTC.